This TCR beta chain derives from a study of cytomegalovirus exposure and HLA in healthy donors. PCR used 60 Vbeta primers and 13 Jbeta primers. Here immunoSEQ multiplex PCR was the method, and the copy in TCRdb shows in-frame clones only, minus some. The profile shows roughly 99,000 clones, approximately 80% of them singletons. This clone was recorded once. The germline V and J ends were trimmed by 3 bases and 8 bases, with 13 bases remaining between them. The CDR3 runs to 13 residues. CDR1 and CDR2 from the germline V gene are SNHLY and FYNNEI. Sequencing was done on a sample of PBMCs. The J gene is TRBJ1-2, the V gene TRBV2, with D tentatively TRBD1 (6 bases). This sequence originates from a male donor in good health and CMV-seropositive. CDR3: CASSEGRGVGYTF. CDR3 DNA: TGTGCCAGCAGTGAGGGCAGGGGAGTAGGCTACACCTTC.